These T cell receptor beta chains were read from a single sample in a study of regulatory T cells in long-lasting Graves disease. Each CDR3 protein is one row after TCRdb ran MiXCR on the multiplex PCR reads. Among a few hundred thousand distinct CDR3 sequences listed, roughly 15% were seen once. These sequences were also reported in another study, on T cells in Graves' hyperthyroidism and ophthalmopathy.

The sequences come from peripheral blood mononuclear cells (PBMCs), collected at new diagnosis, from a patient treated with antithyroid drugs. The source of these receptors is a woman younger than 35 with Graves disease. CDR3s include the opening cysteine and the closing phenylalanine or tryptophan. A D gene is named only where the DNA matches it firmly. The size entry is marked missing in some rows and otherwise reads once, few, many or a size class.

D: .
size: few
length: 14
J: TRBJ2-7
V: TRBV7-9
DNA: TGTGCCAGCAGGCCCGTCGAGGGTGCCTACGAGCAGTACTTC
CDR3: CASRPVEGAYEQYF

D: .
size: few
length: 17
J: TRBJ2-7
V: TRBV5-6
DNA: TGTGCCAGCAGCTTGGCGGGGCTCACCTCCCCTGGATACGAGCAGTACTTC
CDR3: CASSLAGLTSPGYEQYF

D: TRBD2
size: few
length: 14
J: TRBJ2-1
V: TRBV6-2/TRBV6-3
DNA: TGTGCCAGCAGGGGACTAGCGATATACAATGAGCAGTTCTTC
CDR3: CASRGLAIYNEQFF

D: .
size: many
length: 12
J: TRBJ1-1
V: TRBV2
DNA: TGTGCCAGCTCCAAGGCACAGCATGAAGCTTTCTTT
CDR3: CASSKAQHEAFF

D: .
size: many
length: 12
J: TRBJ2-7
V: TRBV12-3/TRBV12-4
DNA: TGTGCCAGCAGTGAGGGGCGCTACGAGCAGTACTTC
CDR3: CASSEGRYEQYF

D: .
size: many
length: 14
J: TRBJ2-1
V: TRBV7-2
DNA: TGTGCCAGCAGCTTATTAGGCAGGGGTGGTGAGCAGTTCTTC
CDR3: CASSLLGRGGEQFF

D: .
size: many
length: 13
J: TRBJ1-2
V: TRBV20-1
DNA: TGCAGTGCTAGCGAGGGGGGGAACTATGGCTACACCTTC
CDR3: CSASEGGNYGYTF

D: .
size: .
length: 14
J: TRBJ1-1
V: TRBV7-3
DNA: TGTGCCAGCAGCGCCACGGGGGGTTTCGCTGAAGCTTTCTTT
CDR3: CASSATGGFAEAFF

D: .
size: .
length: 15
J: TRBJ2-1
V: TRBV5-5
DNA: TGTGCCAGCAGCTTAGGGCGGTTGGCGAACAATGAGCAGTTCTTC
CDR3: CASSLGRLANNEQFF

D: TRBD2
size: .
length: 13
J: TRBJ2-7
V: TRBV9
DNA: TGTGCCAGCAGCGTAGGACTAGCGAGCGAGCAGTACTTC
CDR3: CASSVGLASEQYF

D: .
size: many
length: 15
J: TRBJ1-1
V: TRBV12-3/TRBV12-4
DNA: TGTGCCAGCAGTTTTTTTGGGGGGCCGGACACTGAAGCTTTCTTT
CDR3: CASSFFGGPDTEAFF

D: .
size: few
length: 17
J: TRBJ2-6
V: TRBV27
DNA: TGTGCCAGCACCCTACAGGGCTTGCGCTCTGGGGCCAACGTCCTGACTTTC
CDR3: CASTLQGLRSGANVLTF

D: TRBD1
size: many
length: 15
J: TRBJ2-7
V: TRBV30
DNA: TGTGCCTGGAGCCGAGGGGGCGATAGCTCCTACGAGCAGTACTTC
CDR3: CAWSRGGDSSYEQYF

D: .
size: .
length: 13
J: TRBJ1-2
V: TRBV19
DNA: TGTGCCAGTAGTATTCAGGGGAGCTATGGCTACACCTTC
CDR3: CASSIQGSYGYTF

D: .
size: many
length: 14
J: TRBJ2-5
V: TRBV11-2
DNA: TGTGCCAGCAGCTTAAACTTCTTACAAGAGACCCAGTACTTC
CDR3: CASSLNFLQETQYF

D: .
size: few
length: 15
J: TRBJ2-6
V: TRBV28
DNA: TGTGCCACCGCAAGATTGGGTTACGGGGCCAACGTCCTGACTTTC
CDR3: CATARLGYGANVLTF

D: TRBD2
size: few
length: 16
J: TRBJ2-7
V: TRBV6-2/TRBV6-3
DNA: TGTGCCAGCAGTTACTTTGGGGCTAGCGGGGACTACGAGCAGTACTTC
CDR3: CASSYFGASGDYEQYF

D: .
size: many
length: 15
J: TRBJ1-1
V: TRBV10-3
DNA: TGTGCCATCAGTGACCGCGGCTCACATAACACTGAAGCTTTCTTT
CDR3: CAISDRGSHNTEAFF

D: .
size: few
length: 12
J: TRBJ2-7
V: TRBV6-1
DNA: TGTGCCAGCAGCCTTGGATCGAACGAGCAGTACTTC
CDR3: CASSLGSNEQYF

D: .
size: .
length: 13
J: TRBJ1-1
V: TRBV29-1
DNA: TGCAGCGCCGTTGGACCGATGAACACTGAAGCTTTCTTT
CDR3: CSAVGPMNTEAFF

D: TRBD2
size: .
length: 13
J: TRBJ2-1
V: TRBV29-1
DNA: TGCACCGGAAGGAGGACTAGCTTCGATGAGCAGTTCTTC
CDR3: CTGRRTSFDEQFF

D: .
size: once
length: 14
J: TRBJ2-3
V: TRBV7-2
DNA: TGTGCCAGCAGTCCCGGGAGAGGGTCGGATACGCAGTATTTT
CDR3: CASSPGRGSDTQYF

D: TRBD2
size: .
length: 15
J: TRBJ2-1
V: TRBV28
DNA: TGTGCCAGTAGCGAGCGGGAAAGCTCCTACAATGAGCAGTTCTTC
CDR3: CASSERESSYNEQFF

D: .
size: .
length: 15
J: TRBJ1-5
V: TRBV12-3/TRBV12-4
DNA: TGTGCCAGCAGTTTAGCGCGGGGGAGCAATCAGCCCCAGCATTTT
CDR3: CASSLARGSNQPQHF

D: TRBD1
size: once
length: 16
J: TRBJ1-6
V: TRBV27
DNA: TGTGCCACCAAACCTTTGCAGGGGGCTAATAATCCACCCCTCCACTTT
CDR3: CATKPLQGANNPPLHF

D: TRBD2
size: many
length: 17
J: TRBJ2-5
V: TRBV28
DNA: TGTGCCAGCAGACCGACTAGCGGGAGGCGACGCCAAGAGACCCAGTACTTC
CDR3: CASRPTSGRRRQETQYF

D: TRBD1
size: few
length: 16
J: TRBJ1-2
V: TRBV24-1
DNA: TGTGCCACCAGTGATCCGAGGACAGGGGAGTCCTCGGGCTACACCTTC
CDR3: CATSDPRTGESSGYTF